This T cell receptor (beta chain) was sequenced in a study of control samples from healthy donors and cancer patients. Turning to this clone: Relative to the germline gene, one junction end is altered; a read error may explain this.

The CDR3 runs to 16 residues. From germline, CDR1 is SSHAT and CDR2 FNYEAQ (reference sequence). Here immunoSEQ multiplex PCR was the method, and the copy in TCRdb shows in-frame clones only, minus some. The table records 60,000 to 80,000 clones, about 88% of them present only once. V is TRBV7-7 and J is TRBJ1-3; D call uncertain. The TCR originated in a woman aged 45-59 years in good health. Specimen: blood. The CDR3 DNA reads as TGTGCTAGCAGCGACCTTGGCGACGTCTCTGGAAACACCATATATTTT. This sequence encodes CASSDLGDVSGNTIYF.